This T cell receptor (beta chain) came from a study of siplizumab effects on memory and regulatory T cells. Broader study findings: Apparently more diverse than memory cells, naive T cells also seemed major alloresponse contributors. Mean Treg-derived proportions of mappable alloreactive CD4+ clones were 68.8% for siplizumab and about 30% for controls.

The CDR3 runs to 13 residues. J lost 9 bases, V lost 4 bases, and 6 bases had no gene match. The germline V gene has CDR1 MNHEY and CDR2 SVGAGI. This table comes from immunoSEQ multiplex PCR, and its TCRdb copy is limited to in-frame clones, with some not included. This sample carries 70,000 or so clones, roughly 89% of them seen once, and the ten largest clones take roughly 29%. Comment on this clone: Its target is unknown.

Sequencing input: CD8+ T cells sorted from blood. The chain employs TRBV6-5 and TRBJ2-1, with 7 nucleotides matching TRBD1. The sequence derives from a human donor in good health. CDR3 DNA sequence: TGTGCCAGCAGTTTCCTACAGGGGATTGAGCAGTTCTTC. Its protein is CASSFLQGIEQFF.